One TCR beta chain is described in this entry. Antigen: not known. The sample originates from a study of OX40 agonist ivuxolimab in advanced cancers. The repertoire was sequenced with immunoSEQ multiplex PCR; TCRdb's copy has only in-frame clones and lacks some. This table has around 150,000 clones, roughly 92% appearing once. Regarding the study as a whole: Blood T cells, both CD4+ and CD8+, expanded clonally by week 6 at 0.1 to 3.0 mg/kg. On average, CD8+ T cells showed a greater number of expanded clones than CD4+.

From germline, CDR1 is MNHEY and CDR2 SVGAGI. The CDR3 length is 15 residues. V gave up 0 bases and J gave up 3 bases, with 12 bases separating them. This sequence was found in an adult with an advanced solid tumor such as melanoma, head and neck, liver or kidney cancer. Sequenced here: CD4+ or CD8+ T cells sorted from blood, sampled in a trial of the OX40 agonist ivuxolimab. The V gene is TRBV6-5, the J gene TRBJ2-7; possible D gene TRBD2, 5 bases. CDR3 amino acids: CASSYSYAGDYEQYF. The CDR3 DNA reads as TGTGCCAGCAGTTACTCTTACGCGGGCGACTACGAGCAGTACTTC.